This TCR beta chain was profiled in a study of T cell responses to AZD1222 COVID-19 vaccine. Between the trimmed V and J ends, which lost 6 bases and 4 bases, there was a span of 12 bases. This CDR3 comprises 13 residues. The method was immunoSEQ multiplex PCR; TCRdb's version includes in-frame clones alone and lacks a portion of them. The table shows about 180,000 clones, with under 95% occurring only once. The clonotype was recovered from an adult who received the AZD1222 COVID-19 vaccine. The chain uses TRBV12-3 or TRBV12-4 and TRBJ1-2; D might be TRBD1 (5 bases). The starting material was peripheral blood, obtained 28 days after the second AZD1222 dose. DNA of the CDR3: TGTGCCAGCAGCACGACAGAGTTCTATGGCTACACCTTC. Amino acids: CASSTTEFYGYTF.